These 18 T cell receptor beta chains originate from one sample sequenced in a study of cytomegalovirus exposure and HLA in healthy donors. Libraries were prepared by immunoSEQ multiplex PCR; TCRdb keeps only in-frame clonotypes and omits some of them. Counted here are 150,000 to 200,000 clones, roughly 80% occurring once; the ten biggest clones make up about 7%. Sequenced material: PBMCs. All receptors derive from a young man in good health and CMV-seropositive.

The V and J genes are TRBV15 and TRBJ2-3; 11 nucleotides match TRBD2. J gave up 2 bases and V 4 bases, and 5 bases lay outside the gene matches. Germline CDR1 is LNHNV and CDR2 is YYDKDF (reference sequence). The CDR3 is 16 residues long. The CDR3 loop reads CATSTIAGGLTDTQYF. As DNA, the CDR3 is TGTGCCACCAGCACTATAGCGGGGGGGCTCACAGATACGCAGTATTTT. Drawing the rest from reference TRBV15 and TRBJ2-3, the complete variable domain is DAMVIQNPRYQVTQFGKPVTLSCSQTLNHNVMYWYQQKSSQAPKLLFHYYDKDFNNEADTPDNFQSRRPNTSFCFLDIRSPGLGDTAMYLCATSTIAGGLTDTQYFGPGTRLTVL.

This clone was counted many times. This rearrangement joins TRBV4-3 to TRBJ2-5; weak D call: TRBD2 (5 bases). V lost 1 base and J 4 bases, leaving 13 bases between the germline ends. The CDR3 loop spans 15 amino acids. Germline V gene lookup returns CDR1 LGHNA and CDR2 YSLEER. CDR3 nucleotides: TGCGCCAGCAGCCAAGCTTTAGGAGGCGGAGAGACCCAGTACTTC. Translating it yields CASSQALGGGETQYF.

The rearrangement uses TRBV5-1 and TRBJ1-1; 9 bases are a match to TRBD1. CDR3 size: 15 residues. CDR1 and CDR2 from the germline V gene are SGHRS and YFSETQ. J gave up 4 bases and V 4 bases, and 8 bases lay outside the gene matches. The CDR3, as DNA: TGCGCCAGCAGCGAACAGGGGGCGCGGGGCACTGAAGCTTTCTTT. This translates into CASSEQGARGTEAFF.

This clone appeared a few times. V usage is TRBV6-1 and J usage is TRBJ2-5, with D possibly TRBD2 on 6 matching bases. Germline CDR1 MNHNS, CDR2 SASEGT. The CDR3 totals 13 residues. The ends were cut back, 6 bases at V and 5 bases at J, with 13 bases in the middle. CDR3 amino acids: CASSKEGPETQYF. As DNA, the CDR3 is TGTGCCAGCAGCAAGGAGGGGCCGGAGACCCAGTACTTC.

The chain couples TRBV7-6 to TRBJ2-3, with 9 nucleotides matching TRBD2. Germline lookup yields CDR1 SGHVS and CDR2 FNYEAQ. The CDR3 runs 16 residues. V trimming: 6 bases; J trimming: 5 bases; junction bases outside the gene matches: 12. CDR3 coding DNA: TGTGCCAGCAGGCCAACCCCGGGACTAGCCGGAGATACGCAGTATTTT. Its protein is CASRPTPGLAGDTQYF.

V usage is TRBV9 and J usage is TRBJ2-1; 7 positions agree with TRBD2. There are 13 residues in the CDR3. V gave up 0 bases and J gave up 8 bases; unmatched junction bases: 2. Germline CDR1 and CDR2: SGDLS and YYNGEE. CDR3 DNA: TGTGCCAGCAGCGTAGGGGGAGGGGATGAGCAGTTCTTC. Translated, it gives CASSVGGGDEQFF.

The chain employs TRBV5-1 and TRBJ2-1; 7 nucleotides line up with TRBD2. Germline trimming cut 4 bases from V and 2 bases from J; bases unmatched to any gene: 9. Germline CDR1 and CDR2: SGHRS and YFSETQ. The CDR3 is 16 residues long. This chain's CDR3 is CASSLYGTNTYNEQFF. The CDR3 bases are TGCGCCAGCAGCCTCTATGGGACTAATACCTACAATGAGCAGTTCTTC.

The J gene is TRBJ2-3, the V gene TRBV7-2; 7 nucleotides align to TRBD2. The V gene's germline CDR1 is SGHTA and CDR2 FQGNSA. The ends lost 3 bases at V and 5 bases at J; junction bases unmatched: 5. The CDR3 extends over 14 amino acids. The CDR3 nucleotides read TGTGCCAGCAGCTTGTTGGGGGGGGAAGATACGCAGTATTTT. Translating gives CASSLLGGEDTQYF.

V and J are TRBV11-2 and TRBJ2-2; D not certain. The CDR3 has 14 residues. Trimming pared 3 bases from V and 4 bases from J, leaving 9 bases between. CDR1 is SGHAT and CDR2 is FQNNGV in the germline V gene. CDR3 DNA sequence: TGTGCCAGCAGCTTGACTCCAGTCACCGGGGAGCTGTTTTTT. Translated: CASSLTPVTGELFF.

This chain links TRBV9 with TRBJ1-4; D is undetermined. The CDR3 is made up of 14 amino acids. Germline CDR1 is SGDLS and CDR2 is YYNGEE. With 0 bases removed from V and 7 bases from J, the gap between germline ends came to 10 bases. The CDR3 here is CASSVAVGGEKLFF. The CDR3 DNA sequence: TGTGCCAGCAGCGTAGCTGTCGGCGGTGAAAAACTGTTTTTT.

Here the CDR3 DNA reads TGCAGTGCTAGTAGGGGAACTGAAGCTTTCTTT. Amino acid sequence: CSASRGTEAFF. J is TRBJ1-1 and V is TRBV20-1, with D perhaps TRBD1 (5 bases). CDR3 length equals 11 residues. V dropped 3 bases and J dropped 5 bases, with 7 bases sitting between them. Germline CDR1 and CDR2: DFQATT and SNEGSKA (reference sequence).

The rearrangement joins TRBV6-5 to TRBJ1-5, with TRBD1 matching over 8 bases. This CDR3 has 15 amino acids. The V and J ends lost 6 bases and 1 base, in that order; junction bases with no gene match: 5. Germline CDR1 is MNHEY and CDR2 is SVGAGI. In DNA form, the CDR3 reads TGTGCCAGCAGACCAGGGGGCCGCAGCAATCAGCCCCAGCATTTT. Its protein product is CASRPGGRSNQPQHF.

There are a few counts of this clone. The CDR3 coding sequence is TGTGCCAGCATATGGGACCCATCAGGGGGCTATGGCTACACCTTC. Translating it yields CASIWDPSGGYGYTF. This chain connects TRBV6-1 to TRBJ1-2; 7 bases fit TRBD1. V shed 7 bases and J 4 bases; nucleotides not matched to a gene: 12. CDR3 length: 15 residues. Germline V gives CDR1 MNHNS, CDR2 SASEGT.

In its sample, this clone was seen once. The chain has TRBV5-1 and TRBJ2-1; D remains unclear. Germline V gene lookup returns CDR1 SGHRS and CDR2 YFSETQ. Deletions cut 2 bases from V and 0 bases from J, with 9 bases between. This CDR3 region has 15 residues. Here the CDR3 reads CASSFAQSSYNEQFF. The DNA of the CDR3 is TGCGCCAGCAGCTTCGCACAGAGCTCCTACAATGAGCAGTTCTTC.

The chain combines TRBV7-3 with TRBJ2-1, with unresolved D. The CDR3 loop spans 15 amino acids. V lost 5 bases and J lost 2, with 13 bases in between. Germline CDR1 SGHTA, CDR2 FQGTGA. The CDR3 bases are TGTGCCAGCAGCGCCTACATGGGCGCCTACAATGAGCAGTTCTTC. Amino acids: CASSAYMGAYNEQFF.

The V call is TRBV5-1, the J call TRBJ2-3; 8 nucleotides align to TRBD2. The CDR3 totals 16 residues. With V trimmed by 3 bases and J by 5 bases, 11 bases remained unmatched. Germline V gives CDR1 SGHRS, CDR2 YFSETQ. CDR3 in amino acids: CASSSPIAGIGDTQYF. The CDR3 DNA reads TGCGCCAGCAGCTCCCCTATAGCGGGAATAGGAGATACGCAGTATTTT.

V and J are TRBV27 and TRBJ1-1, with 7 bases identical to TRBD1. The germline gives CDR1 MNHEY, CDR2 SMNVEV (reference sequence). The length of the CDR3 is 14 residues. Trimming took 5 bases from V and 0 from J; bases not matched to a gene: 3. CDR3 DNA sequence: TGTGCCAGCAGTCAGACAGGGTTGAACACTGAAGCTTTCTTT. It codes for CASSQTGLNTEAFF.

The rearrangement joins TRBV7-9 to TRBJ2-1; D might be TRBD1 (5 bases). Germline CDR1 reads SEHNR; CDR2 reads FQNEAQ (reference sequence). V shed 0 bases and J shed 6 bases, with 18 bases lying between them. There are 17 residues in the CDR3. CDR3 protein: CASSLAKTASLVNEQFF. CDR3 coding DNA: TGTGCCAGCAGCTTAGCGAAGACAGCCTCTTTGGTCAATGAGCAGTTCTTC.